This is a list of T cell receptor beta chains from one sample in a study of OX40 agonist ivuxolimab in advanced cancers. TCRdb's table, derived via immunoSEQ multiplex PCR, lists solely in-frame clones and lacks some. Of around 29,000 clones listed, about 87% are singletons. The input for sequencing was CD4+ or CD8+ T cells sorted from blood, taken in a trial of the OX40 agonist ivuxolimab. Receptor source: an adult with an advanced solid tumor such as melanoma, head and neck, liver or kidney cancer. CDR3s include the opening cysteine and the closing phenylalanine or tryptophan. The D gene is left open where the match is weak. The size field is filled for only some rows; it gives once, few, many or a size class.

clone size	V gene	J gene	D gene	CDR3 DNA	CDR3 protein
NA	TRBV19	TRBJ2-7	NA	TGTGCCAGTAGTGCCGCCGGCTACGAGCAGTACTTC	CASSAAGYEQYF
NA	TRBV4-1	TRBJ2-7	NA	TGCGCCAGCAGCCAAGGTGCCCCCTACGAGCAGTACTTC	CASSQGAPYEQYF
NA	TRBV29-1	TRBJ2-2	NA	TGCAGCGTTGTAAGGCCAGAGAACACCGGGGAGCTGTTTTTT	CSVVRPENTGELFF
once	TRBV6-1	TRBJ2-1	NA	TGTGCCAGCACCACCCGGCGCTTCCCGGCCCCTGAGCAGTTCTTC	CASTTRRFPAPEQFF
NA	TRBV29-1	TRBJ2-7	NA	TGCAGCGTTGTACACGGGAGCTCCTACGAGCAGTACTTC	CSVVHGSSYEQYF
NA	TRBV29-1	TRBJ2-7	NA	TGCAGCGTTGACTCGGACGGCACCTACGAGCAGTACTTC	CSVDSDGTYEQYF
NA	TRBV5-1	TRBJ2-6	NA	TGCGCCAGCAGCTTGGACACCTCTGGGGCCAACGTCCTGACTTTC	CASSLDTSGANVLTF
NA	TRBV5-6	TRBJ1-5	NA	TGTGCCAGCAGCTCTGGCGGGCCAGATCAGCCCCAGCATTTT	CASSSGGPDQPQHF
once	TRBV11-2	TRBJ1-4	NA	TGTGCCAGCAGCTTAGATTGGGAAGAAAAACTGTTTTTT	CASSLDWEEKLFF
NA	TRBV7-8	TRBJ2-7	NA	TGTGCCAGCAGCGTTGGGTTAGTTTACGAGCAGTACTTC	CASSVGLVYEQYF
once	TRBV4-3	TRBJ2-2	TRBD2	TGCGCCAGCAGCCGTTGGGCTAGCGGGGGTACCGGGGAGCTGTTTTTT	CASSRWASGGTGELFF
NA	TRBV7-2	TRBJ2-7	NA	TGTGCCAGCAGCCCTGGGCCCCCGGCGGGCGAGCAGTACTTC	CASSPGPPAGEQYF
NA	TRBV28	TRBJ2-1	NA	TGTGCCAGCAGTTTTACCGGGGCAAGCGTGAATGAGCAGTTCTTC	CASSFTGASVNEQFF
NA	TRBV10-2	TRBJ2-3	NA	TGCGCCAGCAGCGACCCATACGACACAGATACGCAGTATTTT	CASSDPYDTDTQYF
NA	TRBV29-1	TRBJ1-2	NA	TGCAGCGTTGAAGACCTGTACTATGGCTACACCTTC	CSVEDLYYGYTF
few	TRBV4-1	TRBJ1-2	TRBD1	TGCGCCAGCAGCCAAGAGGGACAGGAGGACAAAGGCTACACCTTC	CASSQEGQEDKGYTF
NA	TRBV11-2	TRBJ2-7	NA	TGTGCCAGCAGCCACGGTGGGCTAGAGCAGTACTTC	CASSHGGLEQYF
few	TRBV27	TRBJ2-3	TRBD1	TGTGCCAGCAGTTTGTCCCCCGGGACAGGGGCAGATACGCAGTATTTT	CASSLSPGTGADTQYF
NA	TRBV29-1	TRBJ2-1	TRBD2	TGCAGCGCGTCAATAGCGGGAGTTGGAAATGAGCAGTTCTTC	CSASIAGVGNEQFF
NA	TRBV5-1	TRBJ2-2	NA	TGCGCCAGCAGCTACCTTGGGGGAACCCCCAAAACCGGGGAGCTGTTTTTT	CASSYLGGTPKTGELFF
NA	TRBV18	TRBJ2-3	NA	TGTGCCAGCTCACCCGGGGAAAGCGCAGATACGCAGTATTTT	CASSPGESADTQYF
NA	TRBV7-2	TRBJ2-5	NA	TGTGCCAGCAGCTTAGAACCCAGGGAGCAAGAGACCCAGTACTTC	CASSLEPREQETQYF
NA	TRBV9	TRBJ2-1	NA	TGTGCCAGCAGCGCGGGAACGCTAGAATACAATGAGCAGTTCTTC	CASSAGTLEYNEQFF
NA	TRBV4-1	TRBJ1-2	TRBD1	TGCGCCAGCAGCCAAGAAATACCGACAGGGTTGGAGGGCTACACCTTC	CASSQEIPTGLEGYTF
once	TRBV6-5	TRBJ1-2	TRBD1	TGTGCCAGCACCTACACACAGGGGGCGAATGGCTACACCTTC	CASTYTQGANGYTF
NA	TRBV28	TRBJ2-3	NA	TGTGCCAGCAGTTTAGTTTTCGGGCAGTCGTACACAGATACGCAGTATTTT	CASSLVFGQSYTDTQYF
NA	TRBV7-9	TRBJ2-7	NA	TGTGCCAGCAGGGACGGGACCTCCTACGAGCAGTACTTC	CASRDGTSYEQYF
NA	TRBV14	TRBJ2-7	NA	TGTGCCAGCAGCCAAGAGGAGGAACCCTACGAGCAGTACTTC	CASSQEEEPYEQYF
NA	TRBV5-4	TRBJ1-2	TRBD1	TGTGCCAGCAGCCCTCTTCCGGGACAGGGCTATGGCTACACCTTC	CASSPLPGQGYGYTF
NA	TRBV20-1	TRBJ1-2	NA	TGCAGTGGGCAGGCCTATGGCTACACCTTC	CSGQAYGYTF
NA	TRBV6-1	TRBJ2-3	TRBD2	TGTGCCTCGGGAGGGTATCTATCCACAAATACGCAGTATTTT	CASGGYLSTNTQYF
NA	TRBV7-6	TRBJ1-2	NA	TGTGCCAGCAGCTTAAGACAGGCCTCCGATGGCTACACCTTC	CASSLRQASDGYTF
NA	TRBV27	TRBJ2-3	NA	TGTGCCAGCAGTTCTCTAATGGGGCGTTTCACAGATACGCAGTATTTT	CASSSLMGRFTDTQYF
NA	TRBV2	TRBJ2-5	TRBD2	TGTGCCAGCGGTGGACTAGCGGGAGAGACCCAGTACTTC	CASGGLAGETQYF
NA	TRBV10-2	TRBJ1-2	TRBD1	TGCGCCAGCAGTGAAGACAGGGTTTACTATGGCTACACCTTC	CASSEDRVYYGYTF
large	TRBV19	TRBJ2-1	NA	TGTGCCAGTAGTATCGGGCACGGGATATGGAATGAGCAGTTCTTC	CASSIGHGIWNEQFF
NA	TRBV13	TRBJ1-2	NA	TGTGCCAGCAGCTTAAGTCAAGGGGAGAGGTACACCTTC	CASSLSQGERYTF
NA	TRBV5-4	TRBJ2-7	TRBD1	TGTGCCAGCAGAGACAGGGGCAACGAGCAGTACTTC	CASRDRGNEQYF
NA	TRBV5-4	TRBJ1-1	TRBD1	TGTGCCAGCATCAGCAGGGGGGGCGCGGCTGAAGCTTTCTTT	CASISRGGAAEAFF
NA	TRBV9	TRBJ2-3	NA	TGTGCCAGCAGCAATAGCGCAGAGGTAGATACGCAGTATTTT	CASSNSAEVDTQYF
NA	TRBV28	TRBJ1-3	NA	TGTGCCACCAGACTCTTGGACACCATATATTTT	CATRLLDTIYF
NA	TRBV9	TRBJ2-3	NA	TGTGCCAGCAGCGTACCCCGAGGTAGAGAGGGGCCTATTAGCACAGATACGCAGTATTTT	CASSVPRGREGPISTDTQYF
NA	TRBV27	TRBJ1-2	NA	TGTGCCAGCAGTTTATTTGGGGGCCACTATGGCTACACCTTC	CASSLFGGHYGYTF
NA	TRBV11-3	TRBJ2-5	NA	TGTGCCAGCAGCACACGCTTACAAGAGACCCAGTACTTC	CASSTRLQETQYF
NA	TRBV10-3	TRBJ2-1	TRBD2	TGTGCCATCAGGTTAGCGGGAGTAGAATACAATGAGCAGTTCTTC	CAIRLAGVEYNEQFF
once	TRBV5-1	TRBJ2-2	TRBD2	TGCGCCAGCAGCTCTGTAGCGGGGGGACTGGCCGGGGAGCTGTTTTTT	CASSSVAGGLAGELFF
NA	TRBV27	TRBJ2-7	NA	TGTGCCAGCAGCCTAGGGGGGGATCACGAGCAGTACTTC	CASSLGGDHEQYF
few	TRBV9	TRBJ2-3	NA	TGTGCCAGCAGCGGGACCGGGACCTCCACAGATACGCAGTATTTT	CASSGTGTSTDTQYF
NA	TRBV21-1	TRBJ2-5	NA	TGTGCCAGCAGCGGTGACGGAAGGATAGAGACCCAGTACTTC	CASSGDGRIETQYF
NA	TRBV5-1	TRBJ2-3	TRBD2	TGCGCCAGCAGCTTTCCCCACGACCTAGCGGGAGGGACAGATACGCAGTATTTT	CASSFPHDLAGGTDTQYF
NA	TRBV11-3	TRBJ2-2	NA	TGTGCCAGCGCGAGCTACACCGGGGAGCTGTTTTTT	CASASYTGELFF
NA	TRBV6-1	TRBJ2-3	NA	TGTGCCAGCAGGGAGGGGCCAGATACGCAGTATTTT	CASREGPDTQYF
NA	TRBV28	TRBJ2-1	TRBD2	TGTGCCAGCAGCTACCGGTGGGACCTCCGGACTAGCGAGAACAATGAGCAGTTCTTC	CASSYRWDLRTSENNEQFF
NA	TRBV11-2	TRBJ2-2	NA	TGTGCCAGCTTATACCCGAACACCGGGGAGCTGTTTTTT	CASLYPNTGELFF
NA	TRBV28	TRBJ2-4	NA	TGTGCCAGCAGCTGGGGTTCCAAAAACATTCAGTACTTC	CASSWGSKNIQYF
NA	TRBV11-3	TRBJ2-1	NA	TGTGCCAGCAGCTTCGATAGCTTGATCTCCAATGAGCAGTTCTTC	CASSFDSLISNEQFF
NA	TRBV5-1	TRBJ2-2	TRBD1	TGCGCCAGCAGTTTTACCAAGACAGGGGGTAACACCGGGGAGCTGTTTTTT	CASSFTKTGGNTGELFF
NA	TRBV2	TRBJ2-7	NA	TGTGCCAGCTCAGAATCCACGGATGGCTACGAGCAGTACTTC	CASSESTDGYEQYF
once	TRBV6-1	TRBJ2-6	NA	TGTGCCAGCACGTATAGATACTCTGGGGCCAACGTCCTGACTTTC	CASTYRYSGANVLTF
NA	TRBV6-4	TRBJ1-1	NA	TGTGCCAGCAGTGACTCGGCGATGACTGAAGCTTTCTTT	CASSDSAMTEAFF